What follows are 25 T cell receptor beta chains derived from one specimen sequenced in a study of blood T cell repertoires in COVID-19. The method was immunoSEQ multiplex PCR; TCRdb's version includes in-frame clones alone and lacks a portion of them. This table holds roughly 100,000 clones, 85% found once. The specimen was peripheral blood. The source of these receptors is a man in his fifties or sixties with acute or convalescent COVID-19.

The chain has TRBV5-1 and TRBJ2-7; D is unclear. The ends were cut back, 4 bases at V and 4 bases at J, with 9 bases in the middle. The V gene's germline CDR1 is SGHRS and CDR2 YFSETQ. This CDR3 comprises 12 residues. The CDR3 sequence: CASSPYGYEQYF. DNA for the CDR3: TGCGCCAGCAGCCCTTACGGGTACGAGCAGTACTTC.

This chain connects TRBV27 to TRBJ1-5; D call uncertain. CDR3 length: 13 residues. V shed 3 bases and J shed 10 bases, with 13 bases lying between them. In germline, CDR1 is MNHEY, CDR2 SMNVEV (reference sequence). CDR3 region: CASSFRLLGPQHF. As DNA, the CDR3 is TGTGCCAGCAGTTTTAGACTCCTCGGCCCCCAGCATTTT.

V and J are TRBV5-1 and TRBJ2-5, with 8 positions matching TRBD2. Germline loops: CDR1 SGHRS, CDR2 YFSETQ. The CDR3 is 15 residues long. Trimming at V came to 4 bases and at J to 5 bases, leaving 10 bases not matched to a gene. This CDR3 is CASSLSGKSGETQYF. The CDR3 DNA follows: TGCGCCAGCAGCCTTAGCGGGAAATCAGGGGAGACCCAGTACTTC.

The rearrangement joins TRBV9 to TRBJ2-2; 8 nucleotides agree with TRBD1. The CDR3 has 16 residues. V lost 1 base and J lost 2; bases outside the gene matches: 4. Germline V gene data show CDR1 as SGDLS and CDR2 as YYNGEE. The CDR3 coding sequence is TGTGCCAGCAGCGTAACCGGACAGGGAAACACCGGGGAGCTGTTTTTT. Its protein product is CASSVTGQGNTGELFF. Full variable domain (outside the CDR3, taken from reference TRBV9 and TRBJ2-2): DSGVTQTPKHLITATGQRVTLRCSPRSGDLSVYWYQQSLDQGLQFLIQYYNGEERAKGNILERFSAQQFPDLHSELNLSSLELGDSALYFCASSVTGQGNTGELFFGEGSRLTVL.

This chain links TRBV4-1 with TRBJ1-6; 9 positions match TRBD1. This CDR3 has 16 residues. Trimming removed 1 base from V and 8 bases from J; junction bases left unmatched: 6. Germline V lookup: CDR1 MGHRA, CDR2 YSYEKL. CDR3 residues: CASSQASGTGYSPLHF. In DNA form, the CDR3 reads TGCGCCAGCAGCCAAGCGTCCGGGACAGGGTATTCACCCCTCCACTTT.

The V call is TRBV27, the J call TRBJ1-2; D gene uncertain. The CDR3 extends over 13 amino acids. Per germline, CDR1 MNHEY and CDR2 SMNVEV (reference sequence). The V end lost 2 bases, the J end lost 0 bases, and 4 bases lay between the germline ends. The CDR3 spells CASSLQTNYGYTF. Written as DNA, the CDR3 is TGTGCCAGCAGTTTACAGACTAACTATGGCTACACCTTC.

The rearrangement links TRBV7-9 to TRBJ1-5; D may be TRBD1 (6 bases). The V gene's germline CDR1 is SEHNR and CDR2 FQNEAQ (reference sequence). The CDR3 is made up of 14 amino acids. With 6 bases removed from V and 2 bases from J, the gap between germline ends came to 11 bases. CDR3 nucleotides: TGTGCCAGCAGTCACAACAGGGGCAATCAGCCCCAGCATTTT. Amino acid sequence: CASSHNRGNQPQHF.

The chain joins TRBV5-1 to TRBJ1-2; unclear D gene. With 0 bases removed from V and 4 bases from J, the gap between germline ends came to 13 bases. The CDR3 totals 15 residues. Germline lookup yields CDR1 SGHRS and CDR2 YFSETQ. For the CDR3, the DNA is TGCGCCAGCAGCTTGGCTCAGGTGAATCCCTATGGCTACACCTTC. It translates to CASSLAQVNPYGYTF.

The chain has TRBV30 and TRBJ2-2; TRBD1 matches 7 bases. This CDR3 contains 14 residues. V gave up 3 bases and J gave up 4 bases; unmatched junction bases: 5. The V gene's germline CDR1 is GTSNPN and CDR2 SVGIG (reference sequence). In DNA, the CDR3 is TGTGCCTGGAGACGGCAGGGGGTCACCGGGGAGCTGTTTTTT. Translating it yields CAWRRQGVTGELFF. The full variable domain, rest sourced from reference TRBV30 and TRBJ2-2, is SQTIHQWPATLVQPVGSPLSLECTVEGTSNPNLYWYRQAAGRGLQLLFYSVGIGQISSEVPQNLSASRPQDRQFILSSKKLLLSDSGFYLCAWRRQGVTGELFFGEGSRLTVL.

V is TRBV10-3 and J is TRBJ2-3; 8 nucleotides line up with TRBD2. Germline V gene data show CDR1 as ENHRY and CDR2 as SYGVKD. The CDR3 is 15 amino acids. After removal of 4 bases from V and 3 bases from J, the junction contained 6 bases not matched to a gene. CDR3 loop: CAISVAGGLTDTQYF. CDR3 DNA: TGTGCCATCAGTGTTGCGGGAGGTTTGACAGATACGCAGTATTTT.

The chain employs TRBV5-6 and TRBJ2-5, with 12 bases lining up with TRBD2. The ends lost 1 base at V and 0 bases at J; junction bases unmatched: 7. CDR1 is SGHDT and CDR2 is YYEEEE in the germline V gene. The CDR3 runs 18 residues. The CDR3 region has the DNA TGTGCCAGCAGCTTGTGGACTAGCGGGGTTGGTGACCAAGAGACCCAGTACTTC. Its protein product is CASSLWTSGVGDQETQYF.

This sequence joins TRBV19 and TRBJ2-2; tentative D call: TRBD2 (6 bases). V shed 7 bases and J shed 6 bases, with 15 bases lying between them. The CDR3 runs to 14 residues. From germline, CDR1 is LNHDA and CDR2 SQIVND (reference sequence). In DNA, the CDR3 is TGTGCCAGTACCTTCGGGAGACTGGCCGGGGAGCTGTTTTTT. Protein product: CASTFGRLAGELFF.

This sequence joins TRBV18 and TRBJ1-4, with unresolved D. Trimming removed 6 bases at V and 5 bases at J, with 13 bases between. Germline V CDR1 and CDR2: KGHSH, LQKENI. This CDR3 region has 14 residues. The CDR3 spells CASSPTYLNEKLFF. Here the CDR3 DNA reads TGTGCCAGCTCGCCGACATACTTGAATGAAAAACTGTTTTTT.

This clone was seen once. The V gene is TRBV2, the J gene TRBJ2-3; 7 bases agree with TRBD1. Germline V lookup: CDR1 SNHLY, CDR2 FYNNEI. The CDR3 runs to 14 residues. The J segment lost 1 base and the V segment lost 6 bases, leaving 4 bases of the junction unmatched. For the CDR3, the DNA is TGTGCCAGCAGCCGTGACAGGGGCACAGATACGCAGTATTTT. This encodes CASSRDRGTDTQYF.

The genes are TRBV27 and TRBJ2-2; D unresolved. Germline CDR1 and CDR2: MNHEY and SMNVEV (reference sequence). The V and J ends lost 5 bases and 4 bases respectively, with 11 bases between them. The CDR3 sequence is 14 residues long. The CDR3 spells CASSLTRSTGELFF. Written as DNA, the CDR3 is TGTGCCAGCAGTCTAACCCGGTCCACCGGGGAGCTGTTTTTT.

V and J are TRBV19 and TRBJ1-1; D possibly corresponds to TRBD1 (5 bases). This CDR3 has 15 amino acids. V shed 5 bases and J shed 2 bases, with 15 bases lying between them. In germline, CDR1 is LNHDA, CDR2 SQIVND (reference sequence). The CDR3 protein is CASSPLGRRNTEAFF. CDR3 DNA sequence: TGTGCCAGTAGTCCCCTGGGGCGGAGAAACACTGAAGCTTTCTTT.

This chain uses TRBV19 with TRBJ1-5; the match to TRBD1 covers 8 bases. With 6 bases clipped from V and 7 bases from J, the junction kept 5 bases outside the gene matches. The CDR3 length is 13 residues. CDR1 LNHDA and CDR2 SQIVND come from the germline V gene (reference sequence). The CDR3 DNA follows: TGTGCCAGTAGCGGGACAGGCCGCCAGCCCCAGCATTTT. Protein sequence: CASSGTGRQPQHF.

Only a few counts were recorded for this clone. The identical CDR3 is also encoded by other nucleotide sequences in the sample. The chain carries TRBV5-1 and TRBJ1-1; no reliable D call. Between the trimmed V and J ends, which lost 0 bases and 1 base, there was a span of 7 bases. Germline V CDR1 and CDR2: SGHRS, YFSETQ. The CDR3 has 14 amino acids. The CDR3: CASSLDAGNTEAFF. CDR3 nucleotides: TGCGCCAGCAGCTTGGATGCCGGGAACACTGAAGCTTTCTTT.

The chain uses TRBV9 and TRBJ1-5; 8 nucleotides line up with TRBD1. The CDR3 loop spans 15 amino acids. The junction had 8 bases not matched to a gene; V was cut back by 2 bases and J by 7 bases. Germline loops: CDR1 SGDLS, CDR2 YYNGEE. Here the CDR3 DNA reads TGTGCCAGCAGCGTTGCAGGGGGCCGGGGCCAGCCCCAGCATTTT. Translation: CASSVAGGRGQPQHF. Full variable domain (outside the CDR3, taken from reference TRBV9 and TRBJ1-5): DSGVTQTPKHLITATGQRVTLRCSPRSGDLSVYWYQQSLDQGLQFLIQYYNGEERAKGNILERFSAQQFPDLHSELNLSSLELGDSALYFCASSVAGGRGQPQHFGDGTRLSIL.

The rearrangement links TRBV28 to TRBJ1-1; possibly TRBD1 for D (5 bases). Trimming pared 2 bases from V and 2 bases from J, leaving 15 bases between. The CDR3 loop spans 16 amino acids. The germline V gene encodes CDR1 MDHEN and CDR2 SYDVKM. CDR3 coding DNA: TGTGCCAGCAGTTTAGGGTCATGGGGCGCAAACACTGAAGCTTTCTTT. As protein: CASSLGSWGANTEAFF.

This clone came up a few times. V is TRBV5-6 and J is TRBJ2-5; a weak D match, TRBD1 (5 bases). Germline CDR1 and CDR2: SGHDT and YYEEEE. The CDR3 extends over 16 amino acids. The V gene lost 0 bases and the J gene lost 4 bases, with 16 bases spanning the gap. Here the CDR3 reads CASSLVVQGRRETQYF. CDR3 bases: TGTGCCAGCAGCTTGGTCGTCCAGGGTAGGCGAGAGACCCAGTACTTC.

The J gene is TRBJ1-2, the V gene TRBV19; TRBD1 aligns across 9 bases. Germline V gene data show CDR1 as LNHDA and CDR2 as SQIVND (reference sequence). After removal of 6 bases from V and 6 bases from J, the junction contained 17 bases not matched to a gene. This CDR3 is 17 amino acids long. For the CDR3, the DNA is TGTGCCAGTAGACGGGGGGGGACCGGGACAGGGATGGATGGCTACACCTTC. Translation: CASRRGGTGTGMDGYTF.

V gene TRBV29-1 combines with J gene TRBJ1-4; D is possibly TRBD1 (6 bases). Germline V CDR1 and CDR2: SQVTM, ANQGSEA. The CDR3 contains 15 residues. V lost 7 bases and J lost 0, with 15 bases in between. The CDR3 here is CSALGRGATNEKLFF. The CDR3 region has the DNA TGCAGCGCACTCGGCAGGGGTGCAACTAATGAAAAACTGTTTTTT. The entire variable domain, with the rest obtained from reference TRBV29-1 and TRBJ1-4, is as follows: SAVISQKPSRDICQRGTSLTIQCQVDSQVTMMFWYRQQPGQSLTLIATANQGSEATYESGFVIDKFPISRPNLTFSTLTVSNMSPEDSSIYLCSALGRGATNEKLFFGSGTQLSVL.

This chain joins TRBV18 and TRBJ2-5, with TRBD1 identical over 9 bases. CDR1 is KGHSH and CDR2 is LQKENI in the germline V gene. The CDR3 runs 13 residues. Trimming at V came to 5 bases and at J to 5 bases, leaving 3 bases not matched to a gene. In DNA, the CDR3 is TGTGCCAGCTCATCTGGACAGGGGGAGACCCAGTACTTC. Translating it yields CASSSGQGETQYF.

The rearrangement links TRBV18 to TRBJ2-7; 14 bases agree with TRBD2. The junction had 9 bases not matched to a gene; V was cut back by 2 bases and J by 0 bases. The CDR3 runs to 19 residues. Per the germline V gene, CDR1 is KGHSH and CDR2 is LQKENI. CDR3 region: CASSPARTSGRWGSYEQYF. The DNA of the CDR3 is TGTGCCAGCTCACCAGCAAGGACTAGCGGGAGGTGGGGCTCCTACGAGCAGTACTTC.